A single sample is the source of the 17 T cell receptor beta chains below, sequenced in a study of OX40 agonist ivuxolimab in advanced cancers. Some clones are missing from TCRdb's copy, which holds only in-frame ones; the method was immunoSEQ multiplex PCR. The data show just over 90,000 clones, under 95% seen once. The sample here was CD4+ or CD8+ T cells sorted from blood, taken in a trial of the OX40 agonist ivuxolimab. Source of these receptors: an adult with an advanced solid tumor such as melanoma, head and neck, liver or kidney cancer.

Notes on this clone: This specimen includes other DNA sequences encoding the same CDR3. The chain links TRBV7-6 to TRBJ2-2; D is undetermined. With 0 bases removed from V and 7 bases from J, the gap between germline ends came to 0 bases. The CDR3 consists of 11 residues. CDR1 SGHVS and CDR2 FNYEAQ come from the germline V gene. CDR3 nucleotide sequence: TGTGCCAGCAGCTTAGCCGGGGAGCTGTTTTTT. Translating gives CASSLAGELFF. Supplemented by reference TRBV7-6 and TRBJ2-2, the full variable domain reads GAGVSQSPRYKVTKRGQDVALRCDPISGHVSLYWYRQALGQGPEFLTYFNYEAQQDKSGLPNDRFSAERPEGSISTLTIQRTEQRDSAMYRCASSLAGELFFGEGSRLTVL.

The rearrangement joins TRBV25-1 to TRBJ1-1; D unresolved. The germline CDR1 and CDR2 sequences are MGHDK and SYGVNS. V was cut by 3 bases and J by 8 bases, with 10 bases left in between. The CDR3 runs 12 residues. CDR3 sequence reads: CASSDPPREAFF. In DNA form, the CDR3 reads TGTGCCAGCAGTGACCCTCCCAGGGAAGCTTTCTTT.

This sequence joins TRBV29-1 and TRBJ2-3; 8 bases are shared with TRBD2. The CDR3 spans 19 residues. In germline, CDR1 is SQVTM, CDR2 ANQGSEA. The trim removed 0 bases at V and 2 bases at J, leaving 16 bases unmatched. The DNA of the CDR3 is TGCAGCGTTGAAGATCCTGTACCCCAGCGGGAGTTTAACACAGATACGCAGTATTTT. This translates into CSVEDPVPQREFNTDTQYF.

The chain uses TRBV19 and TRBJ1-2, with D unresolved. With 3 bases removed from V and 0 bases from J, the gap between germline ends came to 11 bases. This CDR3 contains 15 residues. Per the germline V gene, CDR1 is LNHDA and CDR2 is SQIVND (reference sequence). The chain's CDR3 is CASSIADDANYGYTF. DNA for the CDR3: TGTGCCAGTAGTATCGCGGACGATGCTAACTATGGCTACACCTTC.

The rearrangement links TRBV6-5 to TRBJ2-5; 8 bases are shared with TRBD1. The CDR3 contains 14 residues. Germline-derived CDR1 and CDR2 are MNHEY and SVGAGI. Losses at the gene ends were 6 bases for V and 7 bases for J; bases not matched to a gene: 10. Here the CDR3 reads CASSQLDGTGTQYF. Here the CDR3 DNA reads TGTGCCAGCAGCCAACTAGACGGGACAGGGACCCAGTACTTC.

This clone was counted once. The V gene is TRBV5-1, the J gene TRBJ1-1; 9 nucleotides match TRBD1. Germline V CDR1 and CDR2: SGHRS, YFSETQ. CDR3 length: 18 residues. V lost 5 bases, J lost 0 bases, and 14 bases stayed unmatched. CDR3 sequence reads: CASSSWTGAVSMNTEAFF. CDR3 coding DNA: TGCGCCAGCAGTTCCTGGACAGGGGCCGTTTCTATGAACACTGAAGCTTTCTTT.

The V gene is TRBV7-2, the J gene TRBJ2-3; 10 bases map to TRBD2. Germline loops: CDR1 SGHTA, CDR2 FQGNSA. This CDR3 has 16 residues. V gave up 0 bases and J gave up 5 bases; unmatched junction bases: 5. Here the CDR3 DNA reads TGTGCCAGCAGCTTAGCAGCGGGGGGGCAAGGAGATACGCAGTATTTT. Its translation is CASSLAAGGQGDTQYF.

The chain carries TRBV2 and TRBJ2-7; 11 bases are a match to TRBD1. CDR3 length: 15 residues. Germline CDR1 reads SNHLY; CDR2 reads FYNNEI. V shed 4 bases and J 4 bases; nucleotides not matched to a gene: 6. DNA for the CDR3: TGTGCCAGCAGTGGGACAGGGGGCCACTCGTACGAGCAGTACTTC. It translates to CASSGTGGHSYEQYF.

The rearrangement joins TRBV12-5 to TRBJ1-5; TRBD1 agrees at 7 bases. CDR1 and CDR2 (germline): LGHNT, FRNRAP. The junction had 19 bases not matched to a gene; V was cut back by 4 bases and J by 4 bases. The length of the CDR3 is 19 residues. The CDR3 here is CASGWITDRVGVWNQPQHF. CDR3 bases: TGTGCTAGTGGTTGGATTACAGACAGGGTCGGGGTCTGGAATCAGCCCCAGCATTTT.

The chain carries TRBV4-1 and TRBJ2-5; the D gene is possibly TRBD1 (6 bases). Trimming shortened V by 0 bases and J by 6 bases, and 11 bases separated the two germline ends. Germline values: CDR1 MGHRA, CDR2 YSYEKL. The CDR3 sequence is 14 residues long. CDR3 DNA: TGCGCCAGCAGCCAAGATCCAGGGGTTCAGACCCAGTACTTC. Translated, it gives CASSQDPGVQTQYF.

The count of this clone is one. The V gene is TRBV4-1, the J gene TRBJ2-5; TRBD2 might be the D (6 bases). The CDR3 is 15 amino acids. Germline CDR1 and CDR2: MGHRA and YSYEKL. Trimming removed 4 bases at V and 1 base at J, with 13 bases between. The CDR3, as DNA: TGCGCCAGCAGCCCAATTGGGACTCGCCAAGAGACCCAGTACTTC. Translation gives CASSPIGTRQETQYF.

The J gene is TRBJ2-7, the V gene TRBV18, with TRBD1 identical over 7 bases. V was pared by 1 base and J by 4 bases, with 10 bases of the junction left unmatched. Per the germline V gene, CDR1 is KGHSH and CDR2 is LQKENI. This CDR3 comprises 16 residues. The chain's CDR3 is CASSPRDRVYPYEQYF. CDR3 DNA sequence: TGTGCCAGCTCACCACGCGACAGGGTTTACCCGTACGAGCAGTACTTC.

The CDR3 spells CASSQDDSPSSGANVLTF. The CDR3 DNA follows: TGTGCCAGCAGCCAAGATGACAGCCCCAGCTCTGGGGCCAACGTCCTGACTTTC. The chain recombines TRBV4-2 with TRBJ2-6; D is perhaps TRBD1 (5 bases). The CDR3 totals 18 residues. V lost 0 bases and J 0 bases, leaving 12 bases between the germline ends. CDR1 LGHNA and CDR2 YNFKEQ come from the germline V gene.

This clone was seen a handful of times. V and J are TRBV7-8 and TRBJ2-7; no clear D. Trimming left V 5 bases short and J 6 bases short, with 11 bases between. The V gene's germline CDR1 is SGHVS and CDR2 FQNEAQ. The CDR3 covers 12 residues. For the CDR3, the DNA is TGTGCCAGCAGCCAGCCAAGTGGCGAGCAGTACTTC. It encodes CASSQPSGEQYF.

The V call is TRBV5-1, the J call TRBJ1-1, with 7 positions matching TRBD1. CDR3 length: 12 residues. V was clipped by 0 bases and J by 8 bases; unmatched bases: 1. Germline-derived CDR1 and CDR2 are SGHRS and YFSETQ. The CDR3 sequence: CASSLGQGEAFF. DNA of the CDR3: TGCGCCAGCAGCTTGGGACAGGGAGAAGCTTTCTTT. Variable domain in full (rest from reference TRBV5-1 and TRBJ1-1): KAGVTQTPRYLIKTRGQQVTLSCSPISGHRSVSWYQQTPGQGLQFLFEYFSETQRNKGNFPGRFSGRQFSNSRSEMNVSTLELGDSALYLCASSLGQGEAFFGQGTRLTVV.

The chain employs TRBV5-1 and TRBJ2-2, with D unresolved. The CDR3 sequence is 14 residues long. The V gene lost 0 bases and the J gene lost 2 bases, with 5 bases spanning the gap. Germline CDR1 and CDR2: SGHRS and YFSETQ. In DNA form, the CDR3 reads TGCGCCAGCAGCTTGGGACACAACACCGGGGAGCTGTTTTTT. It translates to CASSLGHNTGELFF.

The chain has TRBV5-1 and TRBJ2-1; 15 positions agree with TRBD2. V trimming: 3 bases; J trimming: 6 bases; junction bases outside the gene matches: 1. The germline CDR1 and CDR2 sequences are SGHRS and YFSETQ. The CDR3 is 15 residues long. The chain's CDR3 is CASSWTSGRANEQFF. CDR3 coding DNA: TGCGCCAGCAGCTGGACTAGCGGGAGGGCCAATGAGCAGTTCTTC.